The sequence of this T cell receptor beta chain was determined in a study of identical twins. Study-wide results and caveats: Cord blood beta clonotypes that were abundant carried fewer insertions, and memory repertoires showed no such trend. Beta out-of-frame sequences displayed a weaker excess of sharing between twins.

The germline V gene encodes CDR1 GTSNPN and CDR2 SVGIG (reference sequence). CDR3 length equals 15 residues. V was shortened by 0 bases and J by 2 bases, with 12 bases between the two germline ends. Template switching (which added a universal primer site) was used, and cDNA carried unique molecular identifiers. One entry per CDR3 protein, called by TCRdb with MiXCR from the 5' RACE reads. The sample has under 500,000 distinct CDR3 sequences, 13% to 15% seen once. This clonotype has only a few counts. Antigen: not known. These same data were also listed under a study on yellow fever vaccine responses in identical twins. As reported in that work: Reportedly, twins showed a vaccine T cell response that looked partly convergent and partly personalized.

Input material: CD4+ T cells sorted from blood. The rearrangement joins TRBV30 to TRBJ2-3, with D perhaps TRBD2 (7 bases). The origin of this receptor is a young woman in good health. This chain's CDR3 is CAWSVRGGATDTQYF. The CDR3 region has the DNA TGTGCCTGGAGTGTACGAGGGGGGGCCACAGATACGCAGTATTTT.